These 30 T cell receptor beta chains originate from one sample sequenced in a study of cytomegalovirus exposure and HLA in healthy donors (TCRdb year 2017). The method behind the library was the immunoSEQ multiplex PCR assay. The multiplex PCR relied on a mix of 60 forward primers for TCR Vbeta segments and 13 reverse primers for TCR Jbeta segments. TCRdb mirrors the immuneACCESS table, restricted to in-frame sequences. Some clones are absent from its copies; in checked studies, under half trace to an unresolved V gene, and the reason for the others is unknown. The sample's records list 180,000 or so clones. Jointly, the top ten make up about 0.81% of the sample. The sequenced material came from PBMCs. All receptors derive from a woman in her late teens or twenties in good health and CMV-seropositive.

V usage is TRBV7-2 and J usage is TRBJ2-1; TRBD2 matches 8 bases. The CDR3 runs 15 residues. Germline CDR1 SGHTA, CDR2 FQGNSA. With V trimmed by 5 bases and J by 6 bases, 9 bases remained unmatched. The CDR3: CASSKGLVGGNEQFF. DNA of the CDR3: TGTGCCAGCAGCAAGGGACTAGTAGGGGGCAATGAGCAGTTCTTC.

The V call is TRBV6-1, the J call TRBJ2-7, with D perhaps TRBD1 (6 bases). This CDR3 has 15 amino acids. The V end lost 2 bases, the J end lost 5 bases, and 16 bases lay between the germline ends. Germline V gene lookup returns CDR1 MNHNS and CDR2 SASEGT. CDR3 region: CASSEPGQWGHEQYF. The CDR3 coding sequence is TGTGCCAGCAGTGAACCGGGACAATGGGGCCACGAGCAGTACTTC.

The gene calls are TRBV5-1 and TRBJ1-4; TRBD1 aligns across 9 bases. This CDR3 has 15 residues. Germline V gives CDR1 SGHRS, CDR2 YFSETQ. The V and J ends lost 3 bases and 7 bases, in that order; junction bases with no gene match: 7. CDR3 nucleotide sequence: TGCGCCAGCAGCTCTGGACAGGGGTTCATTGAAAAACTGTTTTTT. As protein: CASSSGQGFIEKLFF.

The CDR3 region has the DNA TGTGCCAGTAGTCCAGGGATCGGGTATAATTCACCCCTCCACTTT. Translating it yields CASSPGIGYNSPLHF. The V gene is TRBV19, the J gene TRBJ1-6; a possible D gene is TRBD1 (5 bases). Per the germline V gene, CDR1 is LNHDA and CDR2 is SQIVND (reference sequence). The CDR3 runs to 15 residues. Trimming removed 5 bases from V and 4 bases from J, with 12 bases in between.

The chain couples TRBV11-2 to TRBJ2-5; TRBD2 agrees at 9 bases. CDR1 and CDR2 (germline): SGHAT, FQNNGV. CDR3 length: 16 amino acids. V was pared by 6 bases and J by 4 bases, with 12 bases of the junction left unmatched. This CDR3 reads CASSPRTGLALETQYF. As DNA, the CDR3 is TGTGCCAGCAGTCCGAGGACGGGACTAGCTTTAGAGACCCAGTACTTC. The complete variable domain, with remaining parts taken from reference TRBV11-2 and TRBJ2-5, reads EAGVAQSPRYKIIEKRQSVAFWCNPISGHATLYWYQQILGQGPKLLIQFQNNGVVDDSQLPKDRFSAERLKGVDSTLKIQPAKLEDSAVYLCASSPRTGLALETQYFGPGTRLLVL.

J is TRBJ1-3 and V is TRBV6-6; 7 bases line up with TRBD1. Per the germline V gene, CDR1 is MNHNY and CDR2 is SVGAGI (reference sequence). V lost 4 bases, J lost 5 bases, and 5 bases stayed unmatched. The CDR3 extends over 14 amino acids. CDR3 nucleotide sequence: TGTGCCAGCAGTTGGACGGGACAGCGAAACACCATATATTTT. Its translation: CASSWTGQRNTIYF.

This chain connects TRBV30 to TRBJ1-2, with D perhaps matching TRBD1 (5 bases). Germline V gene data show CDR1 as GTSNPN and CDR2 as SVGIG (reference sequence). The V end lost 0 bases, the J end lost 0 bases, and 14 bases lay between the germline ends. This CDR3 region has 16 residues. The CDR3 protein is CAWSVRGGPANYGYTF. CDR3 nucleotides: TGTGCCTGGAGTGTACGGGGGGGACCAGCTAACTATGGCTACACCTTC.

The genes are TRBV5-6 and TRBJ2-7; TRBD2 matches 10 bases. J lost 7 bases, V lost 3 bases, and 22 bases had no gene match. CDR3 length: 19 amino acids. Germline CDR1 is SGHDT and CDR2 is YYEEEE. The CDR3 DNA sequence: TGTGCCAGCAGCTCGGGGGCAGGGGATACTAGCGGGGTTGTACTGGAGCAGTACTTC. Residues: CASSSGAGDTSGVVLEQYF. Using reference TRBV5-6 and TRBJ2-7 for the parts outside the CDR3, the full variable domain is DAGVTQSPTHLIKTRGQQVTLRCSPKSGHDTVSWYQQALGQGPQFIFQYYEEEERQRGNFPDRFSGHQFPNYSSELNVNALLLGDSALYLCASSSGAGDTSGVVLEQYFGPGTRLTVT.

The chain carries TRBV10-2 and TRBJ2-3, with 9 nucleotides matching TRBD2. CDR1 is WSHSY and CDR2 is SAAADI in the germline V gene. The J segment lost 6 bases and the V segment lost 8 bases, leaving 9 bases of the junction unmatched. The CDR3 contains 14 residues. CDR3 nucleotides: TGCGCCAGCCAATCAGCGGGAGGCGCGGATACGCAGTATTTT. It translates to CASQSAGGADTQYF.

The chain links TRBV7-8 to TRBJ1-4; possible D gene TRBD1, 5 bases. The CDR3 covers 16 residues. V dropped 4 bases and J dropped 0 bases, with 12 bases sitting between them. Germline V gene data show CDR1 as SGHVS and CDR2 as FQNEAQ. The DNA for the CDR3 is TGTGCCAGCAGCTCAAGGACACAAACAACTAATGAAAAACTGTTTTTT. This codes for CASSSRTQTTNEKLFF.

The V call is TRBV6-6, the J call TRBJ1-1; D gene ambiguous. Trimming left V 0 bases short and J 3 bases short, with 11 bases between. Looked up from germline, CDR1 is MNHNY and CDR2 is SVGAGI (reference sequence). This CDR3 is 15 amino acids long. The CDR3 region is CASSYSRGRDTEAFF. The DNA for the CDR3 is TGTGCCAGCAGTTACTCGCGGGGTAGGGACACTGAAGCTTTCTTT.

The genes are TRBV4-1 and TRBJ2-3, with a tentative D call TRBD2 (6 bases). The CDR3 runs to 15 residues. The germline CDR1 and CDR2 sequences are MGHRA and YSYEKL. V dropped 0 bases and J dropped 4 bases, with 11 bases sitting between them. The CDR3 DNA sequence: TGCGCCAGCAGCCAAGACCCGGGAGCCCCAGATACGCAGTATTTT. The encoded protein is CASSQDPGAPDTQYF.

The chain carries TRBV7-2 and TRBJ2-7; 8 bases are shared with TRBD2. The CDR3 extends over 13 amino acids. Germline CDR1 and CDR2: SGHTA and FQGNSA. V lost 2 bases and J lost 5; bases outside the gene matches: 2. The CDR3 protein is CASSLKREHEQYF. The CDR3 nucleotides are TGTGCCAGCAGCTTAAAGCGGGAGCACGAGCAGTACTTC. The variable domain in full, with the rest retrieved from reference TRBV7-2 and TRBJ2-7, is GAGVSQSPSNKVTEKGKDVELRCDPISGHTALYWYRQSLGQGLEFLIYFQGNSAPDKSGLPSDRFSAERTGGSVSTLTIQRTQQEDSAVYLCASSLKREHEQYFGPGTRLTVT.

The chain combines TRBV30 with TRBJ2-6; D is unclear. CDR3 length: 13 residues. Trimming shortened V by 3 bases and J by 2 bases, and 5 bases separated the two germline ends. Germline values: CDR1 GTSNPN, CDR2 SVGIG (reference sequence). CDR3 region: CAWRHTGANVLTF. The DNA of the CDR3 is TGTGCCTGGAGACATACTGGGGCCAACGTCCTGACTTTC.

CDR3 DNA sequence: TGCGCCAGCAGCTTGGATCCGGGGGTCGGGGGGACCCAGTACTTC. Its translation: CASSLDPGVGGTQYF. V gene TRBV5-1 combines with J gene TRBJ2-5; perhaps TRBD2 as D (6 bases). V shed 0 bases and J shed 7 bases, with 16 bases lying between them. The CDR3 length is 15 residues. Germline V CDR1 and CDR2: SGHRS, YFSETQ.

The CDR3: CASRLQGVNTEAFF. CDR3 DNA: TGTGCCAGCAGATTACAGGGGGTAAACACTGAAGCTTTCTTT. The J gene is TRBJ1-1, the V gene TRBV5-6, with TRBD1 matching 8 bases. In germline, CDR1 is SGHDT, CDR2 YYEEEE. The CDR3 runs 14 residues. With V trimmed by 5 bases and J by 2 bases, 5 bases remained unmatched. Full variable domain (outside the CDR3, taken from reference TRBV5-6 and TRBJ1-1): DAGVTQSPTHLIKTRGQQVTLRCSPKSGHDTVSWYQQALGQGPQFIFQYYEEEERQRGNFPDRFSGHQFPNYSSELNVNALLLGDSALYLCASRLQGVNTEAFFGQGTRLTVV.

V and J are TRBV6-9 and TRBJ2-5; TRBD2 matches at 8 bases. Germline assignment: CDR1 MNHGY and CDR2 SVAAGI. J was trimmed by 10 bases and V by 2 bases; bases with no gene match: 12. The CDR3 extends over 15 amino acids. The CDR3 reads CASSYGGRHQEGQYF. CDR3 DNA sequence: TGTGCCAGCAGTTATGGCGGGAGGCACCAAGAGGGCCAGTACTTC.

This sequence joins TRBV6-6 and TRBJ1-1, with D unresolved. The V end lost 6 bases, the J end lost 1 base, and 9 bases lay between the germline ends. The CDR3 contains 13 residues. Germline values: CDR1 MNHNY, CDR2 SVGAGI (reference sequence). The CDR3 nucleotides are TGTGCCAGCAGCCAGGACTCGAACACTGAAGCTTTCTTT. This translates into CASSQDSNTEAFF.

V is TRBV13 and J is TRBJ2-7; D is unresolved. Trimming shortened V by 5 bases and J by 3 bases, and 17 bases separated the two germline ends. The CDR3 length is 15 residues. From germline, CDR1 is PRHDT and CDR2 FYEKMQ (reference sequence). The CDR3, as DNA: TGTGCCAGCAGCCCCCCTTCGTCAGGCAACTACGAGCAGTACTTC. Translating gives CASSPPSSGNYEQYF.

The V and J genes are TRBV5-1 and TRBJ2-5; TRBD1 matches at 8 bases. This CDR3 comprises 16 residues. Losses at the gene ends were 4 bases for V and 5 bases for J; bases not matched to a gene: 13. The V gene's germline CDR1 is SGHRS and CDR2 YFSETQ. The CDR3 here is CASSANFQGAYETQYF. CDR3 DNA sequence: TGCGCCAGCAGCGCAAACTTCCAGGGGGCGTACGAGACCCAGTACTTC.

In regard to this clone: The same CDR3 arises from other DNA sequences in this sample as well. This chain links TRBV7-9 with TRBJ1-5; D remains ambiguous. The CDR3 is 12 amino acids. Trimming removed 4 bases from V and 4 bases from J, with 5 bases in between. Germline values: CDR1 SEHNR, CDR2 FQNEAQ (reference sequence). CDR3 nucleotides: TGTGCCAGCAGCTCGGGGAATCAGCCCCAGCATTTT. Translating gives CASSSGNQPQHF.

This chain joins TRBV9 and TRBJ1-3; possible D gene TRBD1, 6 bases. The CDR3 covers 16 residues. Trimming took 0 bases from V and 1 from J, leaving 11 bases between them. The germline gives CDR1 SGDLS, CDR2 YYNGEE. The CDR3 DNA sequence: TGTGCCAGCAGCGTAGGGCAGGGGATTTCTGGAAACACCATATATTTT. Its protein product is CASSVGQGISGNTIYF.

V and J are TRBV2 and TRBJ2-4; 11 bases align to TRBD2. Germline values: CDR1 SNHLY, CDR2 FYNNEI. The CDR3 contains 13 residues. With V trimmed by 8 bases and J by 9 bases, 6 bases remained unmatched. The CDR3 bases are TGTGCCAGCGAAAAGACTAGCGGGACCATTCAGTACTTC. Amino acids: CASEKTSGTIQYF.

As regards this clone: This sample also contains other DNA sequences that code for the same CDR3. This chain links TRBV27 with TRBJ1-2; 7 nucleotides match TRBD1. Germline V gene data show CDR1 as MNHEY and CDR2 as SMNVEV (reference sequence). This CDR3 comprises 14 residues. Trimming took 2 bases from V and 4 from J; bases not matched to a gene: 4. The CDR3: CASSLRAGGYGYTF. CDR3 in DNA: TGTGCCAGCAGTTTAAGGGCAGGGGGCTATGGCTACACCTTC.

V and J are TRBV7-2 and TRBJ2-1, with 9 bases matching TRBD1. Germline values: CDR1 SGHTA, CDR2 FQGNSA. The CDR3 totals 15 residues. J lost 4 bases, V lost 4 bases, and 5 bases had no gene match. CDR3: CASSSQGARYNEQFF. The CDR3 DNA reads as TGTGCCAGCAGCTCACAGGGGGCTAGGTACAATGAGCAGTTCTTC. The variable domain in full, with the rest retrieved from reference TRBV7-2 and TRBJ2-1, is GAGVSQSPSNKVTEKGKDVELRCDPISGHTALYWYRQSLGQGLEFLIYFQGNSAPDKSGLPSDRFSAERTGGSVSTLTIQRTQQEDSAVYLCASSSQGARYNEQFFGPGTRLTVL.

The chain has TRBV7-2 and TRBJ1-2, with TRBD1 matching 9 bases. Germline values: CDR1 SGHTA, CDR2 FQGNSA. CDR3 length: 17 amino acids. V gave up 4 bases and J gave up 7 bases; unmatched junction bases: 16. CDR3 coding DNA: TGTGCCAGCAGCTCCCTGGAAGGACAGGGGATCAGACGTGGCTACACCTTC. Protein: CASSSLEGQGIRRGYTF.

The chain couples TRBV6-6 to TRBJ2-3, with 8 bases lining up with TRBD2. The CDR3 length is 13 residues. The trim removed 6 bases at V and 1 base at J, leaving 0 bases unmatched. Germline V gene sequence: CDR1 MNHNY, CDR2 SVGAGI (reference sequence). CDR3 region: CASRTSGTDTQYF. CDR3 nucleotides: TGTGCCAGCAGGACTAGCGGCACAGATACGCAGTATTTT.

This sequence joins TRBV25-1 and TRBJ1-6, with D tentatively TRBD1 (5 bases). V dropped 3 bases and J dropped 7 bases, with 10 bases sitting between them. CDR3 length: 14 residues. Germline CDR1 is MGHDK and CDR2 is SYGVNS. The DNA of the CDR3 is TGTGCCAGCAGTGACACAGGTCAGAATTCACCCCTCCACTTT. Protein: CASSDTGQNSPLHF.

The V call is TRBV25-1, the J call TRBJ2-2; D remains ambiguous. The germline gives CDR1 MGHDK, CDR2 SYGVNS. This CDR3 region has 16 residues. Trimming took off 3 bases at V and 1 base at J, with 12 bases between the two ends. The CDR3 sequence is CASSESLSLNTGELFF. CDR3 bases: TGTGCCAGCAGTGAGTCTCTTTCTTTGAACACCGGGGAGCTGTTTTTT.

The CDR3 sequence is CASSPTGHGYTF. CDR3 DNA: TGTGCCAGCTCACCGACAGGGCATGGCTACACCTTC. This rearrangement joins TRBV18 to TRBJ1-2; 7 nucleotides match TRBD1. Trimming took 3 bases from V and 6 from J; bases not matched to a gene: 1. CDR1 and CDR2 (germline): KGHSH, LQKENI. The CDR3 covers 12 residues.